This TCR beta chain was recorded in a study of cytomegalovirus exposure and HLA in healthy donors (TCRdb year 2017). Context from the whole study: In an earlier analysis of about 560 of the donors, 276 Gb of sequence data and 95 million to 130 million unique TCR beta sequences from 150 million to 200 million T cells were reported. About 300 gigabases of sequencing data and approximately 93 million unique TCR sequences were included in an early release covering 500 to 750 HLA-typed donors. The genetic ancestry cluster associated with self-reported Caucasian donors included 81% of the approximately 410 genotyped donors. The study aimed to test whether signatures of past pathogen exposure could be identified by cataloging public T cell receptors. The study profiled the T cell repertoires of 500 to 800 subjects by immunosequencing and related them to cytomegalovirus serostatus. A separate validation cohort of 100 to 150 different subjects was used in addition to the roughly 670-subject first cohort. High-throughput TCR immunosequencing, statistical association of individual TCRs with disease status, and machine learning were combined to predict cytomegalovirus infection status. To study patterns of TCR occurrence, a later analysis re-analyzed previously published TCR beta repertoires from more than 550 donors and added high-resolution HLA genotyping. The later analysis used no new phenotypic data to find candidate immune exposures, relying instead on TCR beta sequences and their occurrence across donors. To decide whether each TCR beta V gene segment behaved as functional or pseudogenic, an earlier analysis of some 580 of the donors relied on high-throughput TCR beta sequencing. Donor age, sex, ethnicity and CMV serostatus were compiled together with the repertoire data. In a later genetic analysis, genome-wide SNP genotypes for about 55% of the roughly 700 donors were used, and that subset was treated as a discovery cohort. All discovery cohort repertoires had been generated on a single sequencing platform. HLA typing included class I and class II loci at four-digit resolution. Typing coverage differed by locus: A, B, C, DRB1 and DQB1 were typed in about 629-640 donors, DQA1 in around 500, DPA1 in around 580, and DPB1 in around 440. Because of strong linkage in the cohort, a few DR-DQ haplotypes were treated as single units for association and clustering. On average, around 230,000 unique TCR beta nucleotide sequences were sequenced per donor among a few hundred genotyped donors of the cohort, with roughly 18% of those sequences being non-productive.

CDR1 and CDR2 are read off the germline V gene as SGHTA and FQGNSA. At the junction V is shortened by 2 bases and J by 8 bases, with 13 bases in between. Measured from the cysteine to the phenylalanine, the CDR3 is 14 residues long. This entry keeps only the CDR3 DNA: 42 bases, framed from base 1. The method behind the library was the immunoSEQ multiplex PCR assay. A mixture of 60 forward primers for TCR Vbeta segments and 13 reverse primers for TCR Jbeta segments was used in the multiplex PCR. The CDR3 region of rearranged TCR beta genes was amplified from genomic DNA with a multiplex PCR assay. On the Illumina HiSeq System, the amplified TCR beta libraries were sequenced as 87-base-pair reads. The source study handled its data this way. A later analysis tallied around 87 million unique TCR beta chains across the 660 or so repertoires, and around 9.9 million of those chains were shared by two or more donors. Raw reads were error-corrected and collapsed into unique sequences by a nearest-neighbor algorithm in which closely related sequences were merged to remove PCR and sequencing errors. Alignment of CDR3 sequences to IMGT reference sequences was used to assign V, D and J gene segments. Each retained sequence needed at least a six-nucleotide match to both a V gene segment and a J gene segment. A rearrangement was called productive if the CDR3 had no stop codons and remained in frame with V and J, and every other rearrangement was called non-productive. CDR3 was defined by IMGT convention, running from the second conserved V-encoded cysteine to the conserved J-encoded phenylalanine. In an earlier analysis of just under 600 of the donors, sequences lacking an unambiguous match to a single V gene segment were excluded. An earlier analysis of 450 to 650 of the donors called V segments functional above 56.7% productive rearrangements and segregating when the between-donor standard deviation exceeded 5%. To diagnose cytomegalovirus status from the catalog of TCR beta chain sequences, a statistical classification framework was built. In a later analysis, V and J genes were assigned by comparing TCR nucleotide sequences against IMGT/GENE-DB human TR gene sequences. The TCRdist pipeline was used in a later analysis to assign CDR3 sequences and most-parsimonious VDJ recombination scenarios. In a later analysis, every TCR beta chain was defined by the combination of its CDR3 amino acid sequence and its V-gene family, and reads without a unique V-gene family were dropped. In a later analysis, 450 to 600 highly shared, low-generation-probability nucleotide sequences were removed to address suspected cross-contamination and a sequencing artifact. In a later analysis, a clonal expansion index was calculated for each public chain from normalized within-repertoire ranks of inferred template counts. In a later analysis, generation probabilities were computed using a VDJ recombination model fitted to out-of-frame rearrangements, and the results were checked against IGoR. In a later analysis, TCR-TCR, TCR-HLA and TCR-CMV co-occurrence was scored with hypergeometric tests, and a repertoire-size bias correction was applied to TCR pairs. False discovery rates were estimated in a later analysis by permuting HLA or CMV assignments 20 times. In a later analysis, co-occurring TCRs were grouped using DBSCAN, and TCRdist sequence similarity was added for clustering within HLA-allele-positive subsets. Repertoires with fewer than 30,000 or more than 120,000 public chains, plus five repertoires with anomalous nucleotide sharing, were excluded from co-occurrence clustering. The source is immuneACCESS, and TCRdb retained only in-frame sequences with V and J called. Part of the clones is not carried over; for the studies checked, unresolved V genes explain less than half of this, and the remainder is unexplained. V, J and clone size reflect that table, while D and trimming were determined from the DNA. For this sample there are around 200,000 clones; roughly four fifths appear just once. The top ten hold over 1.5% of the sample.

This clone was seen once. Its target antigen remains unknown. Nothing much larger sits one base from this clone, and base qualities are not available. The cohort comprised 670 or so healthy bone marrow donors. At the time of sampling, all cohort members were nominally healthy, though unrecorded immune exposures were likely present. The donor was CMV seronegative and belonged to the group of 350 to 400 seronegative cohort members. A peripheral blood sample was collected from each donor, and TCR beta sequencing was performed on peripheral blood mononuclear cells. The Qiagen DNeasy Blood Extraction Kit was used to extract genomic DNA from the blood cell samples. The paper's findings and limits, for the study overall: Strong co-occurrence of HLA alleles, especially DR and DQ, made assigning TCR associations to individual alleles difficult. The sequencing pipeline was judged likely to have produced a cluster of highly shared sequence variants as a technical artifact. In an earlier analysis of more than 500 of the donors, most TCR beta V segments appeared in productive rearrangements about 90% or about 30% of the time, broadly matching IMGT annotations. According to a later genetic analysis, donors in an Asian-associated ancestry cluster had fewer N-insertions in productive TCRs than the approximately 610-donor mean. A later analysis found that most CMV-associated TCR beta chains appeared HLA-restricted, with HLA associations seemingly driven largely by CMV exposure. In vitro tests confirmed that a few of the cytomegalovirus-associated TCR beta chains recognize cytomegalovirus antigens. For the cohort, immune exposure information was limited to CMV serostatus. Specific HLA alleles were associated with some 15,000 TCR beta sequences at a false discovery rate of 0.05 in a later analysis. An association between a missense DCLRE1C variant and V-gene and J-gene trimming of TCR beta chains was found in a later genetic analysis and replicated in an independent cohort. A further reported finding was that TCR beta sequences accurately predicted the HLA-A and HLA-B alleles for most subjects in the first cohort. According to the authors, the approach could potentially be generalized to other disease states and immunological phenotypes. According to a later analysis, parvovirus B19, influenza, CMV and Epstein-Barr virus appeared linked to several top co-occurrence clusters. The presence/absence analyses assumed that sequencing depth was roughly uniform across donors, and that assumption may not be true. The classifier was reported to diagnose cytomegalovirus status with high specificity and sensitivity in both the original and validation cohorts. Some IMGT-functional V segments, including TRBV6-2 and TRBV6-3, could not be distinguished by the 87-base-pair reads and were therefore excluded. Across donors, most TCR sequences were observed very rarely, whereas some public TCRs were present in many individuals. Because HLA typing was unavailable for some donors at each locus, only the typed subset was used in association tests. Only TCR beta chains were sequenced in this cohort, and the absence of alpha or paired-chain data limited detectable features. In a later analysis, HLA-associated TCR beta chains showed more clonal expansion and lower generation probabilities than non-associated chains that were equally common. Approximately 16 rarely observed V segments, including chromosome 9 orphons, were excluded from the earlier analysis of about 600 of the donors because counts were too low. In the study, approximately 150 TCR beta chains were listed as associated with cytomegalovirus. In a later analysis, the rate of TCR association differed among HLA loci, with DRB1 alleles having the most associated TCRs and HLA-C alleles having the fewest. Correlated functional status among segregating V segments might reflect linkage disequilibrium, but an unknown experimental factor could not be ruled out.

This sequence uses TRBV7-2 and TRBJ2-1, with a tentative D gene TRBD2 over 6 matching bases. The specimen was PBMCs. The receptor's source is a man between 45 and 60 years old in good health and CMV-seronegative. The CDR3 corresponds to CASSLTGTGDEQFF. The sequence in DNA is TGTGCCAGCAGCTTAACGGGGACGGGGGATGAGCAGTTCTTC.